This TCR beta chain derives from a study of control samples from healthy donors and cancer patients. The CDR3 contains 15 residues. Unmatched junction bases numbered 12, after V lost 6 bases and J lost 5 bases. Germline V gives CDR1 DFQATT, CDR2 SNEGSKA (reference sequence). The assay was immunoSEQ multiplex PCR, and TCRdb's table has in-frame clones only and misses some. In the table there are around 130,000 clones, just under 90% of which are singletons. This chain joins TRBV20-1 and TRBJ1-5; 8 bases map to TRBD1. Source material: PBMCs. The clonotype was recovered from a man aged 45-65 years with head and neck cancer. CDR3 amino acids: CSASPPGGPDQPQHF. CDR3 DNA sequence: TGCAGTGCCAGTCCCCCAGGGGGCCCCGATCAGCCCCAGCATTTT.